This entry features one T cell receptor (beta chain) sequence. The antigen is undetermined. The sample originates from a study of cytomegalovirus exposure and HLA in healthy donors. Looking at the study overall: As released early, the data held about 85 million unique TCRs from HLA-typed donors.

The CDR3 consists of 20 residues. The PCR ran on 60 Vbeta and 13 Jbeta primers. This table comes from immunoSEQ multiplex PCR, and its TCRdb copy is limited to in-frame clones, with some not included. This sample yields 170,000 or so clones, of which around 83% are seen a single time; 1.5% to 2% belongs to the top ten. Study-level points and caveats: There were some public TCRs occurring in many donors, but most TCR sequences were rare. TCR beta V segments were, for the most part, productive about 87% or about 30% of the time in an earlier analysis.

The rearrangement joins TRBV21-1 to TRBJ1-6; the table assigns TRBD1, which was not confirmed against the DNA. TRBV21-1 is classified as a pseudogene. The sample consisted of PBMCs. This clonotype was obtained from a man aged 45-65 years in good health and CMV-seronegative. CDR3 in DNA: TGTGCCAGCAGCCCTCCCGAGGACAGGGGCTCCTCTTATAGTAATTCACCCCTCCACTTT. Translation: CASSPPEDRGSSYSNSPLHF.